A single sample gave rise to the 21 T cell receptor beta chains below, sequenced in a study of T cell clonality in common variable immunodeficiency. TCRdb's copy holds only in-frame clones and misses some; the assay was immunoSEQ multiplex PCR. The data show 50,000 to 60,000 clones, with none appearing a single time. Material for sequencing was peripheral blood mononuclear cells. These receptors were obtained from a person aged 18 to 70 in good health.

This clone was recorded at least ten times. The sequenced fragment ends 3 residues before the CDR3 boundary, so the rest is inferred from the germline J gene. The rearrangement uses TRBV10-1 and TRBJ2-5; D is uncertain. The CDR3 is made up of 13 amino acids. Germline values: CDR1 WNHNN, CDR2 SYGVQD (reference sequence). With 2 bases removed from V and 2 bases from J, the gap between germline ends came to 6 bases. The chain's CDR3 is CASSEGLQETQYF. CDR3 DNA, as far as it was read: TGCGCCAGCAGTGAGGGGCTGCAAGAGACC.

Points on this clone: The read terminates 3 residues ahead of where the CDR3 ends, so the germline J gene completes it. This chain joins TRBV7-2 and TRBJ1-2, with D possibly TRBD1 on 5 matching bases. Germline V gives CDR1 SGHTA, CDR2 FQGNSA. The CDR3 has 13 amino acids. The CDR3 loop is CASSQDTDQPYTF. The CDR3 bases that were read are TGTGCCAGCAGCCAGGACACCGATCAGCCC.

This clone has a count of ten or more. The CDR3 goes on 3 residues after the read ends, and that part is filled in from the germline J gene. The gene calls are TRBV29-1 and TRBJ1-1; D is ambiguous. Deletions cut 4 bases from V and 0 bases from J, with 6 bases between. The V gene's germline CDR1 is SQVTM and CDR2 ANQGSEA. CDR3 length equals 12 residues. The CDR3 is CSVGVLNTEAFF. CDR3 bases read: TGCAGCGTTGGTGTCTTGAACACTGAA.

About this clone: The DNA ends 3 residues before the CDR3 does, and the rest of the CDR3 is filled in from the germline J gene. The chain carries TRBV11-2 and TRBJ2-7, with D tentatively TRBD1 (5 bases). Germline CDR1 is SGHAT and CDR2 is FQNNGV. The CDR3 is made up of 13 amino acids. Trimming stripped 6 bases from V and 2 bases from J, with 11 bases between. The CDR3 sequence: CASRPGLTYEQYF. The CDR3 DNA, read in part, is TGTGCCAGCAGACCAGGGTTGACCTACGAG.

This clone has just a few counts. The sequenced part of the CDR3 DNA is TGTGCCAGCAGCTTTTCGCACACCGCTGCTAATGAG. Translating it yields CASSFSHTAANE. The whole CDR3 sequence reads CASSFSHTAANEQFF. The chain combines TRBV11-3 with TRBJ2-1, with D unresolved. The CDR3 extends 3 residues past the end of the read, so its final part is completed from the germline J gene. V lost 3 bases and J lost 7, with 16 bases in between. The CDR3 runs to 15 residues. Germline V CDR1 and CDR2: SGHNT, YENEEA.

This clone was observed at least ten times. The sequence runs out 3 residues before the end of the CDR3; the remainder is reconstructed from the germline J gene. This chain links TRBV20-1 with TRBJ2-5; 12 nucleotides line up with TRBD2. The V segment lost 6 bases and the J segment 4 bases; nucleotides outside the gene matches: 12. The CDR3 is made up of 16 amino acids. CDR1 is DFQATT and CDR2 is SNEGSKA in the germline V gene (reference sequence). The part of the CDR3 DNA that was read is TGCAGTGCCCCACTCTGGACTAGCGGGAATCTAGAGACC. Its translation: CSAPLWTSGNLET. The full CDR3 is CSAPLWTSGNLETQYF.

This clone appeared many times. Incomplete CDR3 DNA: TGTGCCAGCTCACCACGACCGGGACAGATCAGCACAGATACG. Protein: CASSPRPGQISTDT. The entire CDR3 protein reads CASSPRPGQISTDTQYF. The chain is built from TRBV18 and TRBJ2-3; 7 nucleotides align to TRBD1. The read gets to within 3 residues of the CDR3 end, and the germline J gene fills in the rest. Per germline, CDR1 KGHSH and CDR2 LQKENI. Germline trimming cut 1 base from V and 0 bases from J; bases unmatched to any gene: 7. The CDR3 has 17 residues. The variable domain in full, with the rest retrieved from reference TRBV18 and TRBJ2-3, is NAGVMQNPRHLVRRRGQEARLRCSPMKGHSHVYWYRQLPEEGLKFMVYLQKENIIDESGMPKERFSAEFPKEGPSILRIQQVVRGDSAAYFCASSPRPGQISTDTQYFGPGTRLTVL.

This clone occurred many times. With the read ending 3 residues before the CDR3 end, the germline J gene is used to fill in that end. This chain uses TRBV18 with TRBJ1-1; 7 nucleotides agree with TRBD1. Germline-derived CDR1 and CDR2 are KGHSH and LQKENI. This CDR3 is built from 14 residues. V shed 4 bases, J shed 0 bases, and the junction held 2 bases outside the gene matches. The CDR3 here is CASSLDRVNTEAFF. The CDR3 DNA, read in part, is TGTGCCAGCTCACTCGACAGGGTGAACACTGAA.

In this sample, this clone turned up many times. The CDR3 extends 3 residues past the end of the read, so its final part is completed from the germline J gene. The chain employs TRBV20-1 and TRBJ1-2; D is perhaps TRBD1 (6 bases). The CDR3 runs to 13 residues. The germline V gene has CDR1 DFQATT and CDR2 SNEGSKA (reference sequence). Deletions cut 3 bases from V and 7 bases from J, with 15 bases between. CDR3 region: CSARGGDKSGYTF. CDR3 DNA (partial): TGCAGTGCTAGGGGTGGGGACAAGAGTGGC.

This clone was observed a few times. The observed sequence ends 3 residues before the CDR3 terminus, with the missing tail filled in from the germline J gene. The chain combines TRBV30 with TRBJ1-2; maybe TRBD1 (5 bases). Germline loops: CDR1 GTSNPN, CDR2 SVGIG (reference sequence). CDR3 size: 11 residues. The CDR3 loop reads CAWSETDTYTF. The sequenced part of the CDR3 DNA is TGTGCCTGGAGTGAGACAGATACC.

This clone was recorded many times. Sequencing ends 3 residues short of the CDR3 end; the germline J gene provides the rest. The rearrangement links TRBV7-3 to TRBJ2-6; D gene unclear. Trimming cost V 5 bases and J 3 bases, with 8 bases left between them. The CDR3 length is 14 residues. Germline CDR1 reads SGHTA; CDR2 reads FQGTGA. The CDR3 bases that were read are TGTGCCAGCAGCCCGACGGGTGGGGCCAACGTC. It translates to CASSPTGGANV. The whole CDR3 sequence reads CASSPTGGANVLTF.

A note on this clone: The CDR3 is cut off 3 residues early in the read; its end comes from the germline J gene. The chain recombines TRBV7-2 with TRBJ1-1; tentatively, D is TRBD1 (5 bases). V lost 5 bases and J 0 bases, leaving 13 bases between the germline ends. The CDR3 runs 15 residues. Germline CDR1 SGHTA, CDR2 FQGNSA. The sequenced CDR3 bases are TGTGCCAGCAGCCGGACCTGGGGGGTGAACACTGAA. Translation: CASSRTWGVNTE. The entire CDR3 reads CASSRTWGVNTEAFF.

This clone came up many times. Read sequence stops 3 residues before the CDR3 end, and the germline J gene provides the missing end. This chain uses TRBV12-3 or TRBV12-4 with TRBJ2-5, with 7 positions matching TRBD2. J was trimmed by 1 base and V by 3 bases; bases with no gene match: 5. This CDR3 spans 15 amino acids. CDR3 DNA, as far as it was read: TGTGCCAGCAGTTTTCGTGCTAGCGGCCAAGAGACC. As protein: CASSFRASGQET. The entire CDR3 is CASSFRASGQETQYF.

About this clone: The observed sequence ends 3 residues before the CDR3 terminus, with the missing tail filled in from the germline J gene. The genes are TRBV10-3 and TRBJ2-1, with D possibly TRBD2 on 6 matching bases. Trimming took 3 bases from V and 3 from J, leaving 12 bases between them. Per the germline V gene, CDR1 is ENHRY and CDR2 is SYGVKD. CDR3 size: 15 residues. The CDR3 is CAISEGGVRYNEQFF. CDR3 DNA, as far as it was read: TGTGCCATCAGTGAAGGCGGGGTTCGCTACAATGAG.

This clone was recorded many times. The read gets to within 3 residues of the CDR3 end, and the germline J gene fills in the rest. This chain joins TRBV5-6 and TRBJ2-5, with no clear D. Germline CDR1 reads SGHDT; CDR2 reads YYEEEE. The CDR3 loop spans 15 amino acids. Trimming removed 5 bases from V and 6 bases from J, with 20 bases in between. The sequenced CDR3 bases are TGTGCCAGCAGACCGGCGGTACTTCCCCAGAAGACC. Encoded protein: CASRPAVLPQKT. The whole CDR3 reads CASRPAVLPQKTQYF.

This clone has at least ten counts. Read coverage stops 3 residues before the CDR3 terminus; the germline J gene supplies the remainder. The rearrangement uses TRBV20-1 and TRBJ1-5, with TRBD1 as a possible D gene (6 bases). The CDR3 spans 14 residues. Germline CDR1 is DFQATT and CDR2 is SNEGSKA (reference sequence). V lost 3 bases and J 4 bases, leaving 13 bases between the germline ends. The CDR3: CSASRGDTNQPQHF. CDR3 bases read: TGCAGTGCTAGTCGTGGGGACACGAATCAGCCC.

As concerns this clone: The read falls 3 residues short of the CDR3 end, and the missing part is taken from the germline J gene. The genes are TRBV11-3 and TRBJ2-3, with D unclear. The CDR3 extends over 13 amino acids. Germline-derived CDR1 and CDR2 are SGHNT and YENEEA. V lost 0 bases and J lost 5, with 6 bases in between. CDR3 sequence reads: CASSLDPVDTQYF. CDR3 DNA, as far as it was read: TGTGCCAGCAGCTTAGATCCCGTAGATACG.

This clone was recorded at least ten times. The CDR3 region is CASSSTGGGGANVLTF. The CDR3 DNA, read in part, is TGTGCCAGTAGTTCCACAGGGGGCGGTGGGGCCAACGTC. The chain couples TRBV19 to TRBJ2-6; 9 bases are shared with TRBD1. With the read ending 3 residues before the CDR3 end, the germline J gene is used to fill in that end. CDR1 is LNHDA, CDR2 SQIVND, per germline (reference sequence). This CDR3 has 16 amino acids. Unmatched junction bases numbered 5, after V lost 5 bases and J lost 3 bases.

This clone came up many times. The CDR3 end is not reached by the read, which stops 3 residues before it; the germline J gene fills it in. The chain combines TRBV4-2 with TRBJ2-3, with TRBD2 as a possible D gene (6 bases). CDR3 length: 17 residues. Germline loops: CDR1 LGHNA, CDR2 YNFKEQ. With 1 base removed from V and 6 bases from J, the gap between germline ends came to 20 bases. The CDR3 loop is CASSQVWDSEYVDTQYF. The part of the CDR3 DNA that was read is TGTGCCAGCAGCCAAGTATGGGACTCGGAGTACGTTGATACG.

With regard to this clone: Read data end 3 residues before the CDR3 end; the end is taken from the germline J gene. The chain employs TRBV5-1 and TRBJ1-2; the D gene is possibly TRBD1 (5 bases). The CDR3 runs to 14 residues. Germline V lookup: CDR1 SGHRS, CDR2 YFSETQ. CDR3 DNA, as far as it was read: TGCGCCAGCAGCAAGTCGGGGGGGAGCTACGAC. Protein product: CASSKSGGSYD. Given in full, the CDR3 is CASSKSGGSYDYTF.

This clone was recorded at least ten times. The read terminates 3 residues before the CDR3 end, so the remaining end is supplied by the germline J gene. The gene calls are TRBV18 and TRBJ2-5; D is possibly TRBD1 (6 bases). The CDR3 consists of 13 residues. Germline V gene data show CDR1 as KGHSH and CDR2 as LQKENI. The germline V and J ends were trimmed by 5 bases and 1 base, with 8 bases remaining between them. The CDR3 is CASSWTVQETQYF. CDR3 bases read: TGTGCCAGCTCATGGACAGTCCAAGAGACC.